This entry concerns a single T cell receptor (beta chain). Antigen unknown. This sample was included in a study of immune cell composition in non-small cell lung cancer. The normal lung sample lay at least 3 cm, and maximally far, from the tumour. Genomic DNA came from frozen unsorted single-cell suspensions. Germline loops: CDR1 LNHDA, CDR2 SQIVND (reference sequence). CDR3 size: 12 residues. V was shortened by 8 bases and J by 5 bases, with 13 bases between the two germline ends. Study-level points and caveats: Squamous carcinomas (about 75%) more often had tumour-associated clones >0.5% than adenocarcinomas (roughly 35%). Adenocarcinomas with higher top tumour-associated clone frequency had more reactive TILs.

Data came from immunoSEQ multiplex PCR; TCRdb stores just in-frame clones and leaves some out. The sample yields approximately 9,000 clones, roughly 77% seen once. The sequence was collected from a human donor with non-small cell lung cancer. The V and J genes are TRBV19 and TRBJ2-7, with D possibly being TRBD1 or TRBD2 (5 bases each). The sample comprised non-adjacent lung tissue. The chain's CDR3 is CASLGELHEQYF. In nucleotides, the CDR3 is TGTGCCAGTTTGGGGGAGCTCCACGAGCAGTACTTC.